Here is one T cell receptor (beta chain) with its context. There are 13 residues in the CDR3. V lost 4 bases and J lost 2, with 6 bases in between. Looked up from germline, CDR1 is KGHDR and CDR2 is SFDVKD. Data came from immunoSEQ multiplex PCR; TCRdb stores just in-frame clones and leaves some out. The sample records approximately 140,000 clones, roughly 90% being singletons. This specimen comes from a study of T cell responses to AZD1222 COVID-19 vaccine. This chain uses TRBV24-1 with TRBJ2-3; the D is unclear. The input for sequencing was peripheral blood, taken 28 days after the second AZD1222 dose. The sequence came from an adult who received the AZD1222 COVID-19 vaccine. CDR3 sequence: CATSDTYTDTQYF. The CDR3 nucleotides read TGTGCCACCAGTGACACATACACAGATACGCAGTATTTT.